The 18 T cell receptor beta chains in this list originate from one sample, sequenced in a study of siplizumab effects on memory and regulatory T cells. TCRdb's copy holds only in-frame clones and misses some; the assay was immunoSEQ multiplex PCR. The profile covers about 50,000 clones, with 87% appearing a single time and 0.3% to 0.45% taken by the ten largest. The sample taken for sequencing was naive CD8+ T cells sorted from blood. These receptors were obtained from a human donor in good health.

The chain recombines TRBV5-4 with TRBJ1-1; D uncertain. CDR1 is SGHNT, CDR2 YYREEE, per germline (reference sequence). Trimming cost V 3 bases and J 3 bases, with 18 bases left between them. This CDR3 has 16 residues. CDR3 coding DNA: TGTGCCAGCAGCTCGCCCATGGACGGCGGGGACACTGAAGCTTTCTTT. Its protein product is CASSSPMDGGDTEAFF.

This clone showed up just once. The chain couples TRBV27 to TRBJ1-5; D uncertain. This CDR3 has 14 residues. Germline V CDR1 and CDR2: MNHEY, SMNVEV (reference sequence). V lost 0 bases and J lost 3, with 6 bases in between. This chain's CDR3 is CASSLSNNNQPQHF. Written as DNA, the CDR3 is TGTGCCAGCAGTTTATCCAATAACAATCAGCCCCAGCATTTT.

This clone turned up a few times. The rearrangement joins TRBV4-1 to TRBJ2-7, with 11 positions matching TRBD2. This CDR3 spans 15 amino acids. J gave up 3 bases and V 2 bases, and 3 bases lay outside the gene matches. The germline CDR1 and CDR2 sequences are MGHRA and YSYEKL. The CDR3 nucleotides read TGCGCCAGCAGCCAAACTAGCGGGAGTGGCTACGAGCAGTACTTC. Amino acids: CASSQTSGSGYEQYF.

This chain uses TRBV7-7 with TRBJ2-3; 9 positions match TRBD1. The V and J ends lost 4 bases and 4 bases, in that order; junction bases with no gene match: 6. The CDR3 runs 15 residues. CDR1 is SSHAT, CDR2 FNYEAQ, per germline (reference sequence). The CDR3 nucleotides are TGTGCCAGCAGCTCGGGACAGGGAGAATCAGATACGCAGTATTTT. Translating it yields CASSSGQGESDTQYF.

This clone has only one observation. V and J are TRBV6-5 and TRBJ2-7, with unresolved D. Germline V gene lookup returns CDR1 MNHEY and CDR2 SVGAGI. With 2 bases removed from V and 7 bases from J, the gap between germline ends came to 15 bases. CDR3 length: 14 residues. The CDR3 loop reads CASSYNNRIWEQYF. The CDR3 region has the DNA TGTGCCAGCAGTTACAATAACCGAATTTGGGAGCAGTACTTC.

The chain has TRBV4-1 and TRBJ2-7; D is ambiguous. Germline lookup yields CDR1 MGHRA and CDR2 YSYEKL. Trimming took 2 bases from V and 3 from J, leaving 14 bases between them. This CDR3 comprises 15 residues. DNA for the CDR3: TGCGCCAGCAGCCAAAGTCCGAGTCCAAGCTACGAGCAGTACTTC. Its translation: CASSQSPSPSYEQYF.

The rearrangement joins TRBV9 to TRBJ2-2; D unclear. Trimming took off 6 bases at V and 0 bases at J, with 21 bases between the two ends. This CDR3 spans 18 amino acids. The V gene's germline CDR1 is SGDLS and CDR2 YYNGEE. The CDR3 coding sequence is TGTGCCAGCACGCGATTTGTCGGTGTGGAATCGAACACCGGGGAGCTGTTTTTT. This sequence encodes CASTRFVGVESNTGELFF. The full variable domain, rest sourced from reference TRBV9 and TRBJ2-2, is DSGVTQTPKHLITATGQRVTLRCSPRSGDLSVYWYQQSLDQGLQFLIQYYNGEERAKGNILERFSAQQFPDLHSELNLSSLELGDSALYFCASTRFVGVESNTGELFFGEGSRLTVL.

The genes are TRBV27 and TRBJ2-5, with D possibly matching TRBD2 (6 bases). The length of the CDR3 is 13 residues. Germline CDR1 and CDR2: MNHEY and SMNVEV (reference sequence). Trimming pared 8 bases from V and 5 bases from J, leaving 15 bases between. Written as DNA, the CDR3 is TGTGCCAGCGGGGTGGCGGGGATGGAGACCCAGTACTTC. Translating gives CASGVAGMETQYF.

The rearrangement uses TRBV25-1 and TRBJ2-7; D not certain. Germline lookup yields CDR1 MGHDK and CDR2 SYGVNS. The CDR3 has 15 residues. Trimming took off 1 base at V and 7 bases at J, with 17 bases between the two ends. CDR3 region: CASSESGGPNGEQYF. The CDR3 DNA is TGTGCCAGCAGTGAATCGGGTGGGCCGAATGGGGAGCAGTACTTC.

The chain recombines TRBV5-4 with TRBJ2-2; D might be TRBD1 or TRBD2, each matching 5 bases. There are 15 residues in the CDR3. V was cut by 4 bases and J by 5 bases, with 15 bases left in between. CDR1 is SGHNT and CDR2 is YYREEE in the germline V gene (reference sequence). The CDR3, as DNA: TGTGCCAGCAGCCCGACCTGGGGCGGGACCGGGGAGCTGTTTTTT. Amino acid sequence: CASSPTWGGTGELFF.

The chain is built from TRBV19 and TRBJ2-1; 9 bases fit TRBD2. CDR3 length equals 18 residues. CDR1 is LNHDA, CDR2 SQIVND, per germline (reference sequence). V lost 3 bases to trimming and J lost 3 bases; unmatched junction nucleotides: 12. The CDR3 loop reads CASSISPAAGGFYNEQFF. CDR3 DNA sequence: TGTGCCAGTAGTATCTCCCCCGCAGCGGGAGGCTTCTACAATGAGCAGTTCTTC.

The V call is TRBV19, the J call TRBJ2-1, with 8 bases identical to TRBD2. Per germline, CDR1 LNHDA and CDR2 SQIVND (reference sequence). The CDR3 is 15 amino acids. Trimming removed 6 bases from V and 9 bases from J; junction bases left unmatched: 13. CDR3 protein: CASSPGTRSSGEQFF. In DNA form, the CDR3 reads TGTGCCAGTAGCCCCGGGACTAGGAGCTCCGGTGAGCAGTTCTTC.

V is TRBV7-9 and J is TRBJ2-5, with TRBD2 as a possible D gene (5 bases). CDR1 SEHNR and CDR2 FQNEAQ come from the germline V gene (reference sequence). V gave up 1 base and J gave up 2 bases, with 8 bases separating them. This CDR3 is 14 amino acids long. Here the CDR3 DNA reads TGTGCCAGCAGCTTAGGGACGGGACAAGAGACCCAGTACTTC. Protein sequence: CASSLGTGQETQYF.

This clone was seen only once. J is TRBJ1-4 and V is TRBV19, with D hard to call. V was pared by 1 base and J by 8 bases, with 5 bases between. Germline assignment: CDR1 LNHDA and CDR2 SQIVND (reference sequence). There are 12 residues in the CDR3. CDR3 protein: CASSIVGEKLFF. Written as DNA, the CDR3 is TGTGCCAGTAGTATAGTTGGAGAAAAACTGTTTTTT.

This clone has a single count. The J gene is TRBJ1-2, the V gene TRBV6-5; 7 bases align to TRBD1. This CDR3 has 13 residues. Germline trimming cut 8 bases from V and 4 bases from J; bases unmatched to any gene: 7. The germline V gene has CDR1 MNHEY and CDR2 SVGAGI. CDR3 protein: CASGQESFYGYTF. The CDR3, as DNA: TGTGCCAGCGGACAGGAGTCCTTCTATGGCTACACCTTC.

The chain carries TRBV11-2 and TRBJ2-1, with 7 bases matching TRBD2. The junction had 4 bases not matched to a gene; V was cut back by 5 bases and J by 3 bases. CDR3 length: 14 amino acids. Germline CDR1 reads SGHAT; CDR2 reads FQNNGV. This chain's CDR3 is CASSPRDYYNEQFF. In nucleotides, the CDR3 is TGTGCCAGCAGCCCCCGGGACTACTACAATGAGCAGTTCTTC. The entire variable domain, with the rest obtained from reference TRBV11-2 and TRBJ2-1, is as follows: EAGVAQSPRYKIIEKRQSVAFWCNPISGHATLYWYQQILGQGPKLLIQFQNNGVVDDSQLPKDRFSAERLKGVDSTLKIQPAKLEDSAVYLCASSPRDYYNEQFFGPGTRLTVL.

The chain uses TRBV5-6 and TRBJ1-2; the D is unclear. The CDR3 runs to 15 residues. Trimming stripped 4 bases from V and 6 bases from J, with 19 bases between. Germline V gene sequence: CDR1 SGHDT, CDR2 YYEEEE. CDR3 sequence (DNA): TGTGCCAGCAGCCACTTAGGGTCAGAACACGATGGCTACACCTTC. Amino acid sequence: CASSHLGSEHDGYTF.

This CDR3 reads CATGQGATSYEQYF. In nucleotides, the CDR3 is TGTGCCACCGGTCAGGGGGCAACCTCCTACGAGCAGTACTTC. The gene calls are TRBV10-3 and TRBJ2-7, with 8 bases aligning to TRBD1. The CDR3 has 14 amino acids. CDR1 is ENHRY and CDR2 is SYGVKD in the germline V gene. Losses at the gene ends were 10 bases for V and 0 bases for J; bases not matched to a gene: 8.